What follows are 25 T cell receptor beta chains derived from one specimen sequenced in a study of vaccination effects on CD4 cells after COVID-19 (dated by TCRdb to between 2021 and 2022). After about 10 days of culture, CD4+ T cells were isolated with the EasySep CD4+ T cell isolation kit. Libraries came from the immunoSEQ multiplex PCR assay. In its TCRdb copy, this immuneACCESS table keeps in-frame sequences only and misses some clones. Where compared with another copy, unresolved V genes explain less than half of these, and the others have no known cause. A total of tens of thousands of clones appear in this sample, 65% to 80% of them only once. The top ten constitute 9.5% to 12% of the sample. No antigen has been assigned to these receptors. Sequenced material: CD4+ T cells from PBMCs cultured without peptide, taken before COVID-19 vaccination. These TCRs come from a human donor who received a COVID-19 vaccine.

This rearrangement joins TRBV6-5 to TRBJ1-5; unclear D gene. The CDR3 loop spans 13 amino acids. V was trimmed by 6 bases and J by 1 base, leaving 7 bases between them. The germline gives CDR1 MNHEY, CDR2 SVGAGI. CDR3 nucleotide sequence: TGTGCCAGCAGACGAACAAGCAATCAGCCCCAGCATTTT. Protein product: CASRRTSNQPQHF.

The gene calls are TRBV7-8 and TRBJ2-1; TRBD1 matches at 12 bases. This CDR3 region has 15 residues. In germline, CDR1 is SGHVS, CDR2 FQNEAQ. V dropped 3 bases and J dropped 8; count of bases not matched to a gene: 5. CDR3 loop: CASSLGTGGMYEQFF. Written as DNA, the CDR3 is TGTGCCAGCAGCTTGGGGACAGGGGGCATGTATGAGCAGTTCTTC.

V gene TRBV6-5 combines with J gene TRBJ1-2; TRBD1 matches 7 bases. J lost 8 bases, V lost 4 bases, and 7 bases had no gene match. Germline V gene data show CDR1 as MNHEY and CDR2 as SVGAGI. This CDR3 spans 13 amino acids. CDR3 sequence reads: CASSSYRGGGYTF. The CDR3 DNA reads TGTGCCAGCAGTTCCTACAGGGGTGGGGGCTACACCTTC.

The gene calls are TRBV5-4 and TRBJ1-3, with D maybe TRBD1 (6 bases). The CDR3 spans 14 residues. The V gene lost 0 bases and the J gene lost 5 bases, with 9 bases spanning the gap. CDR1 SGHNT and CDR2 YYREEE come from the germline V gene (reference sequence). The CDR3 DNA reads TGTGCCAGCAGCTTGGGGGGGCAGAGAAACACCATATATTTT. Its protein is CASSLGGQRNTIYF.

CDR3 region: CASSHPTGLAGGGEQFF. CDR3 sequence (DNA): TGTGCCAGCAGCCACCCTACGGGGCTAGCGGGAGGGGGTGAGCAGTTCTTC. The J gene is TRBJ2-1, the V gene TRBV3-1 (or the pseudogene TRBV3-2), with 12 bases aligning to TRBD2. The V segment lost 3 bases and the J segment 9 bases; nucleotides outside the gene matches: 12. Germline V gene data show CDR1 as LGHDT and CDR2 as YNNKEL (reference sequence). The CDR3 is 17 residues long.

This clone was seen just once. The chain links TRBV5-1 to TRBJ1-1; possible D gene TRBD1, 6 bases. V lost 5 bases, J lost 8 bases, and 13 bases lay in between. The CDR3 spans 12 residues. Germline V gene data show CDR1 as SGHRS and CDR2 as YFSETQ. The CDR3 is CASREGVGEAFF. The CDR3 DNA reads as TGCGCCAGCAGAGAGGGGGTGGGAGAAGCTTTCTTT.

The CDR3 sequence: CASSSGQGVTDTQYF. The CDR3 DNA reads TGTGCCAGCAGTTCGGGACAGGGGGTGACAGATACGCAGTATTTT. V gene TRBV27 combines with J gene TRBJ2-3; 11 bases agree with TRBD1. The CDR3 spans 15 residues. V was clipped by 4 bases and J by 3 bases; unmatched bases: 3. Germline V gives CDR1 MNHEY, CDR2 SMNVEV (reference sequence).

This clone turned up a few times. J is TRBJ1-3 and V is TRBV7-2, with a tentative D call TRBD1 (5 bases). The CDR3 covers 15 residues. Trimming cost V 4 bases and J 6 bases, with 16 bases left between them. The germline CDR1 and CDR2 sequences are SGHTA and FQGNSA. The CDR3 loop is CASSSRSLGENTIYF. CDR3 coding DNA: TGTGCCAGCAGCTCACGATCCCTGGGGGAAAACACCATATATTTT.

The CDR3 DNA is TGTGCCAGCAGCGACCAAGGGATCGAGCAGTACTTC. Translated, it gives CASSDQGIEQYF. The gene calls are TRBV6-6 and TRBJ2-7; D uncertain. Germline-derived CDR1 and CDR2 are MNHNY and SVGAGI (reference sequence). V dropped 6 bases and J dropped 6 bases, with 12 bases sitting between them. The CDR3 contains 12 residues.

Only a few counts were recorded for this clone. The V call is TRBV3-1 (or the pseudogene TRBV3-2), the J call TRBJ1-1; possibly TRBD1 for D (5 bases). The CDR3 is 12 residues long. CDR1 is LGHDT and CDR2 is YNNKEL in the germline V gene (reference sequence). Trimming took 3 bases from V and 7 from J, leaving 9 bases between them. CDR3 nucleotide sequence: TGTGCCAGCAGCCACCCCCAGGGTGAAGCTTTCTTT. Protein sequence: CASSHPQGEAFF.

The rearrangement joins TRBV28 to TRBJ1-1, with D possibly being TRBD1 (5 bases). Germline V gene lookup returns CDR1 MDHEN and CDR2 SYDVKM. This CDR3 region has 15 residues. V was trimmed by 3 bases and J by 2 bases, leaving 13 bases between them. The CDR3 loop reads CASSLALGRNTEAFF. DNA for the CDR3: TGTGCCAGCAGTTTGGCCCTGGGGCGTAACACTGAAGCTTTCTTT. Together with reference TRBV28 and TRBJ1-1, the CDR3 gives the full variable domain: DVKVTQSSRYLVKRTGEKVFLECVQDMDHENMFWYRQDPGLGLRLIYFSYDVKMKEKGDIPEGYSVSREKKERFSLILESASTNQTSMYLCASSLALGRNTEAFFGQGTRLTVV.

The CDR3 region is CASSPPVGGYNEQFF. The CDR3 region has the DNA TGTGCCAGCAGCCCCCCCGTGGGGGGCTACAATGAGCAGTTCTTC. This chain connects TRBV7-2 to TRBJ2-1, with D possibly matching TRBD2 (6 bases). The V end lost 5 bases, the J end lost 3 bases, and 14 bases lay between the germline ends. Per germline, CDR1 SGHTA and CDR2 FQGNSA. The CDR3 runs 15 residues.

The CDR3 DNA follows: TGTGCCAGCAGCTGGAGTTTCGGGACTAGCGGAACAGATACGCAGTATTTT. This gives the protein CASSWSFGTSGTDTQYF. The J gene is TRBJ2-3, the V gene TRBV5-6, with 11 bases aligning to TRBD2. V gave up 3 bases and J gave up 3 bases; unmatched junction bases: 9. The germline gives CDR1 SGHDT, CDR2 YYEEEE. The CDR3 length is 17 residues.

About this clone itself: Different DNA sequences within this sample yield the same CDR3. The V call is TRBV29-1, the J call TRBJ1-1; D remains ambiguous. There are 11 residues in the CDR3. V lost 6 bases and J lost 0, with 5 bases in between. Germline assignment: CDR1 SQVTM and CDR2 ANQGSEA. The CDR3 bases are TGCAGCGTAACGGTGAACACTGAAGCTTTCTTT. It specifies CSVTVNTEAFF.

The V call is TRBV10-3, the J call TRBJ2-2; 7 bases fit TRBD1. The CDR3 totals 13 residues. J gave up 6 bases and V 5 bases, and 3 bases lay outside the gene matches. The germline V gene has CDR1 ENHRY and CDR2 SYGVKD. CDR3 coding DNA: TGTGCCATCAGTACAACAGGGGCCGGGGAGCTGTTTTTT. Its translation is CAISTTGAGELFF.

The chain combines TRBV19 with TRBJ2-1; weak D call: TRBD2 (7 bases). The CDR3 covers 21 residues. Germline V lookup: CDR1 LNHDA, CDR2 SQIVND (reference sequence). V was trimmed by 1 base and J by 3 bases, leaving 28 bases between them. CDR3 DNA sequence: TGTGCCAGTAGTATAGGGATCGGGGGCAGGGCTAGCGGAGTGAACTACAATGAGCAGTTCTTC. As protein: CASSIGIGGRASGVNYNEQFF. The full variable domain, its missing parts supplied by reference TRBV19 and TRBJ2-1, is DGGITQSPKYLFRKEGQNVTLSCEQNLNHDAMYWYRQDPGQGLRLIYYSQIVNDFQKGDIAEGYSVSREKKESFPLTVTSAQKNPTAFYLCASSIGIGGRASGVNYNEQFFGPGTRLTVL.

This chain connects TRBV2 to TRBJ1-1, with 7 bases matching TRBD1. The germline V gene has CDR1 SNHLY and CDR2 FYNNEI. The V gene end was trimmed by 6 bases and the J gene end by 0 bases; junction bases not matched to a gene: 4. CDR3 length equals 14 residues. The CDR3 region has the DNA TGTGCCAGCAGCGTGGGACAGATGAACACTGAAGCTTTCTTT. Its protein is CASSVGQMNTEAFF. The whole variable domain, filled in from reference TRBV2 and TRBJ1-1, reads EPEVTQTPSHQVTQMGQEVILRCVPISNHLYFYWYRQILGQKVEFLVSFYNNEISEKSEIFDDQFSVERPDGSNFTLKIRSTKLEDSAMYFCASSVGQMNTEAFFGQGTRLTVV.

This clone appeared a single time. This chain connects TRBV7-9 to TRBJ2-7; the D gene is possibly TRBD2 (6 bases). The CDR3 contains 15 residues. Germline loops: CDR1 SEHNR, CDR2 FQNEAQ (reference sequence). V was shortened by 4 bases and J by 7 bases, with 20 bases between the two germline ends. The CDR3 here is CASSSGTPRGAEQYF. CDR3 in DNA: TGTGCCAGCAGCTCAGGGACTCCCCGCGGCGCAGAGCAGTACTTC.

The chain has TRBV27 and TRBJ2-1, with TRBD2 matching over 10 bases. The J segment lost 0 bases and the V segment lost 5 bases, leaving 13 bases of the junction unmatched. The CDR3 runs 19 residues. Germline V gene data show CDR1 as MNHEY and CDR2 as SMNVEV (reference sequence). CDR3 DNA: TGTGCCAGCAGTACATCTTGGGCTAGCGGGAGCAGCTCCTACAATGAGCAGTTCTTC. This encodes CASSTSWASGSSSYNEQFF.

The sample holds one count of this clone. The chain recombines TRBV6-1 with TRBJ2-3; TRBD2 matches at 12 bases. Germline CDR1 reads MNHNS; CDR2 reads SASEGT. The CDR3 spans 17 residues. V trimming: 3 bases; J trimming: 0 bases; junction bases outside the gene matches: 4. CDR3 DNA sequence: TGTGCCAGCAGTGAGGGCCTAGCGGGGGGGAGCACAGATACGCAGTATTTT. It encodes CASSEGLAGGSTDTQYF.

The chain combines TRBV30 with TRBJ1-1, with 7 positions matching TRBD1. The CDR3 has 11 residues. Germline V gene lookup returns CDR1 GTSNPN and CDR2 SVGIG (reference sequence). The ends lost 5 bases at V and 10 bases at J; junction bases unmatched: 7. The CDR3 is CAWAQGPAAFF. Here the CDR3 DNA reads TGTGCCTGGGCACAGGGGCCGGCAGCTTTCTTT.

The J gene is TRBJ2-6, the V gene TRBV28, with D perhaps matching TRBD1 (6 bases). The V and J ends lost 4 bases and 0 bases respectively, with 13 bases between them. Germline CDR1 reads MDHEN; CDR2 reads SYDVKM. The CDR3 is 17 amino acids. The CDR3 region has the DNA TGTGCCAGCAGTTCAGGGGCGTGGGTCTCTGGGGCCAACGTCCTGACTTTC. Translation: CASSSGAWVSGANVLTF.

This chain uses TRBV4-3 with TRBJ2-1; D may correspond to TRBD1 or TRBD2 (7 bases each). V dropped 3 bases and J dropped 8 bases, with 11 bases sitting between them. CDR3 size: 13 residues. Germline V gene data show CDR1 as LGHNA and CDR2 as YSLEER. The CDR3 coding sequence is TGCGCCAGCAGCCACAGGGGGGGCGATGAGCAGTTCTTC. Its protein product is CASSHRGGDEQFF.

This clone is judged medium-sized. The rearrangement joins TRBV3-1 (or the pseudogene TRBV3-2) to TRBJ1-1; D is perhaps TRBD1 (6 bases). The CDR3 covers 14 residues. The V end lost 3 bases, the J end lost 2 bases, and 10 bases lay between the germline ends. CDR1 is LGHDT, CDR2 YNNKEL, per germline (reference sequence). CDR3 loop: CASSQGGPNTEAFF. CDR3 DNA: TGTGCCAGCAGCCAGGGGGGGCCTAACACTGAAGCTTTCTTT.

V gene TRBV3-1 (or the pseudogene TRBV3-2) combines with J gene TRBJ1-5; unclear D gene. Trimming removed 1 base from V and 5 bases from J, with 9 bases in between. Germline loops: CDR1 LGHDT, CDR2 YNNKEL (reference sequence). The CDR3 sequence is 14 residues long. DNA for the CDR3: TGTGCCAGCAGCCAAGGCCCGGTTTATCAGCCCCAGCATTTT. It encodes CASSQGPVYQPQHF.